This TCR beta chain is drawn from a study of low-dose radiotherapy and immunotherapy resistance in tumors. In the study overall: Every 2 weeks, cohort 1 got 0.5 Gy, reaching 6.5 Gy to the planning target volume. Aspirin was taken orally at 300 mg daily by patients, and this continued for four cycles from cycle 1 day 1. Cohort 2 patients were irradiated with 1 Gy every two weeks, reaching 13 Gy over 26 weeks.

The V end was cut by 3 bases, the J end by 7 bases, with 15 bases between. The CDR3 sequence is 13 residues long. Germline CDR1 is SQVTM and CDR2 is ANQGSEA. TRAV and TRBV primers primed cDNA for both TCRalpha and TCRbeta. Both a constant-region primer and a V-primer adapter served to amplify TCRs across 20 PCR cycles. Amplification (by in vitro transcription) was performed on isolated mRNA. TCRdb fed the reads into MiXCR, producing one record per CDR3 protein. This sample has 13,000 or so distinct CDR3 sequences; approximately 68% occur once, and the top ten carry 4.5% to 6%. This clonotype originated in a human donor with advanced metastatic prostate, ovarian, gallbladder or colorectal cancer (not recorded which). This table probably holds off-target reads from a library built for another chain. The rearrangement uses TRBV29-1 and TRBJ2-5, with a possible D match to TRBD1 (5 bases). CDR3 sequence reads: CSVETSGYGTQYF. DNA of the CDR3: TGCAGCGTTGAGACCTCAGGGTACGGGACCCAGTACTTC.